This is a list of T cell receptor beta chains from one sample in a study of blood T cell repertoires in COVID-19. Sequenced by immunoSEQ multiplex PCR; TCRdb stores in-frame clones only, minus some. The sample yields around 330,000 clones, approximately 89% seen once. The sample taken for sequencing was PBMCs or T cells enriched from blood (not recorded which). The receptors originated from a woman aged 40 to 50 who had recovered from COVID-19. CDR3s include the opening cysteine and the closing phenylalanine or tryptophan. The order of the fields is V gene, CDR3 protein.

TRBV19	CASSISPTAQETQYF
TRBV2	CASGWGGSYNEQFF
TRBV30	CAWSGQGNEKLFF
TRBV5-1	CASSQASSGNTIYF
TRBV9	CASSPWTGGVYEQYF
TRBV29-1	CSVEGAGGLSSEQYF
TRBV9	CASSRTSGRSLEQFF
TRBV2	CASSGTSGQTIQYF
TRBV14	CASSQGSGGLSTDTQYF
TRBV5-3	CARSLVWAGNPGEQYF
TRBV9	CASSADSSYEQYF
TRBV19	CASRQEIYGYTF
TRBV21-1	CASSKGWLDLNRVYNEQFF
TRBV29-1	CSVTTSGSDDEQFF
TRBV7-2	CASSLDGVRGASNTGELFF
TRBV24-1	CATSGQGANEQYF
TRBV1	CTSSQDGDFNQPQHF
TRBV4-3	CASSQEGGNEQFF
TRBV6-2/TRBV6-3	CASSSDSVLAGSPGELFF
TRBV9	CASSVEAGVTYEQYF
TRBV11-3	CASSFTFSTGGVYGYTF
TRBV18	CASSPDREPNYGYTF
TRBV6-5	CASRIDRRNTEAFF
TRBV27	CASSPNRLNSGNTIYF
TRBV7-9	CASSLSAGSYEQYF
TRBV29-1	CSVAGSSASSYNEQFF